This T cell receptor (beta chain) was captured by sequencing in a study of blood T cell repertoires in COVID-19. Study-wide context: From T cells, B-cell-depleted T cells, or PBMCs came the material, which was cDNA or gDNA.

V was clipped by 2 bases and J by 5 bases, with 10 bases between them. The V gene's germline CDR1 is MDHEN and CDR2 SYDVKM. CDR3 length: 15 amino acids. Here immunoSEQ multiplex PCR was the method, and the copy in TCRdb shows in-frame clones only, minus some. The table lists 75,000 to 95,000 clones, around 81% of them singletons. V gene TRBV28 combines with J gene TRBJ1-6; a weak D match, TRBD1 (5 bases). Specimen: peripheral blood. The TCR was taken from a man aged 50-60 years with acute or convalescent COVID-19. The CDR3 loop is CASSLQGGDNSPLHF. The CDR3 DNA follows: TGTGCCAGCAGTTTACAGGGAGGGGATAATTCACCCCTCCACTTT.